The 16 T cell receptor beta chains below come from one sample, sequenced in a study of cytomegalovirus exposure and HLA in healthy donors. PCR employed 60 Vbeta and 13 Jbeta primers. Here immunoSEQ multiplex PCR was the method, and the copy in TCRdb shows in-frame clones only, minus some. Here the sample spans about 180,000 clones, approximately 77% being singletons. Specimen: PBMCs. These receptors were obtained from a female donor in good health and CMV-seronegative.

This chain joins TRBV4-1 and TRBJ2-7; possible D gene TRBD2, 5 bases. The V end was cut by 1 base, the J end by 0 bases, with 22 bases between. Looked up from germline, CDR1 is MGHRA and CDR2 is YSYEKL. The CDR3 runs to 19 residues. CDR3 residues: CASSQVWQDLGLYSYEQYF. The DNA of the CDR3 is TGCGCCAGCAGCCAAGTCTGGCAGGACTTAGGCCTCTACTCCTACGAGCAGTACTTC.

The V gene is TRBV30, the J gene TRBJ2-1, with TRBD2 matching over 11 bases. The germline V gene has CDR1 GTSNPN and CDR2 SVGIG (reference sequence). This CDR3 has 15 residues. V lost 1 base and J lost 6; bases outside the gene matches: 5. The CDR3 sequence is CAWSALAGGVNEQFF. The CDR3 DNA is TGTGCCTGGAGTGCCCTAGCGGGAGGCGTCAATGAGCAGTTCTTC.

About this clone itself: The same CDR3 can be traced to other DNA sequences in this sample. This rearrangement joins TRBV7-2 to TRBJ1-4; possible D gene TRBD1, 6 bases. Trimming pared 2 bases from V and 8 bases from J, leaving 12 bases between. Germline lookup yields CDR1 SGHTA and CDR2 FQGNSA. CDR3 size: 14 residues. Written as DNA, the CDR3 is TGTGCCAGCAGCTTATCTGGGGGCAGGGAAAAACTGTTTTTT. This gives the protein CASSLSGGREKLFF.

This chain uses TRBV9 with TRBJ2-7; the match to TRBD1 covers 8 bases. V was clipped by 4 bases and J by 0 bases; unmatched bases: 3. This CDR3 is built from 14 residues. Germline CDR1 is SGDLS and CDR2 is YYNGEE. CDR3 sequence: CASSPGTGSYEQYF. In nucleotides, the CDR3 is TGTGCCAGCAGCCCCGGGACAGGCTCCTACGAGCAGTACTTC.

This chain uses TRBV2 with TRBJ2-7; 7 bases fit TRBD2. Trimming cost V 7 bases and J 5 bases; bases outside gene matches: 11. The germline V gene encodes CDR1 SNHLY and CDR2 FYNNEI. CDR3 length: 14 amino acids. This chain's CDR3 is CASKRRSGIDEQYF. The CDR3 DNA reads TGTGCCAGCAAGCGAAGGAGCGGGATCGACGAGCAGTACTTC.

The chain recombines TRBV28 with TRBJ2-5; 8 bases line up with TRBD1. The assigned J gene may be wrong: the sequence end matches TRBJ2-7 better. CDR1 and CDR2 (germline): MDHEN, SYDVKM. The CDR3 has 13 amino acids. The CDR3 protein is CASGWDRPYEQYF. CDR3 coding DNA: TGTGCCAGCGGATGGGACAGGCCCTACGAGCAGTACTTC.

CDR3 loop: CASSPDLGLAGVYEQYF. The CDR3 bases are TGTGCCAGCAGCCCCGACCTAGGACTAGCGGGAGTGTACGAGCAGTACTTC. V is TRBV5-4 and J is TRBJ2-7; 13 bases map to TRBD2. V dropped 4 bases and J dropped 4; count of bases not matched to a gene: 11. Germline CDR1 SGHNT, CDR2 YYREEE (reference sequence). The CDR3 consists of 17 residues.

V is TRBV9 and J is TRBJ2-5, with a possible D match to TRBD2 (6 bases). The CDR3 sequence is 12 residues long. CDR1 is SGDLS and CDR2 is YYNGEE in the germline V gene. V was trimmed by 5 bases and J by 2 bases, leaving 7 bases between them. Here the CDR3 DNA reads TGTGCCAGCAGTAGCGGACAAGAGACCCAGTACTTC. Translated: CASSSGQETQYF.

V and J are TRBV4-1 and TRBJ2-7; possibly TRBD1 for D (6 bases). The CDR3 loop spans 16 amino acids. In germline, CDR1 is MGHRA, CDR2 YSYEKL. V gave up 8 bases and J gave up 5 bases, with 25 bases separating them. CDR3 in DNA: TGCGCCAGCTACCCTGGGCCACAGGGCTCTATGGACGAGCAGTACTTC. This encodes CASYPGPQGSMDEQYF.

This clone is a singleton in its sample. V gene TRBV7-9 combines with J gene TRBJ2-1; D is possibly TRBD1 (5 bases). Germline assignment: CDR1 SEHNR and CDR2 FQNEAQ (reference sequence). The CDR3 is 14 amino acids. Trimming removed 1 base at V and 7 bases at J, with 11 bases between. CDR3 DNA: TGTGCCAGCAGCTTAGAAGGGGTAGGAAATGAGCAGTTCTTC. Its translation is CASSLEGVGNEQFF.

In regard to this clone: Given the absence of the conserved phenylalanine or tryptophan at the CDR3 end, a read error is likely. CDR3 in amino acids: CASSSLGQGRLDGYTL. Written as DNA, the CDR3 is TGTGCCAGCAGTTCCCTCGGACAGGGCCGGTTGGATGGCTACACCCTC. The chain joins TRBV27 to TRBJ1-2, with TRBD1 identical over 8 bases. V lost 4 bases and J lost 6; bases outside the gene matches: 13. The CDR3 has 16 amino acids. Per germline, CDR1 MNHEY and CDR2 SMNVEV (reference sequence).

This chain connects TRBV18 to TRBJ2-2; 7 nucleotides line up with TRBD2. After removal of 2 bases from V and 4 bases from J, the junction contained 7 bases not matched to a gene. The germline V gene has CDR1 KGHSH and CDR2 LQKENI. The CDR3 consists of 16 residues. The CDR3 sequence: CASSPDLGGSTGELFF. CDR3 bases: TGTGCCAGCTCACCAGATCTCGGGGGGAGCACCGGGGAGCTGTTTTTT.

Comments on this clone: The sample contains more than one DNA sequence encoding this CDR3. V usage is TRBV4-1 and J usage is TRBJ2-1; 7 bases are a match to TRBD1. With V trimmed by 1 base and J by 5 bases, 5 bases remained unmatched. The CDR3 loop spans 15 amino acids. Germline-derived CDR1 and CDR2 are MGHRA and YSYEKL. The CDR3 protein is CASSQAGTGDNEQFF. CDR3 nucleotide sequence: TGCGCCAGCAGCCAAGCGGGTACAGGGGACAATGAGCAGTTCTTC.

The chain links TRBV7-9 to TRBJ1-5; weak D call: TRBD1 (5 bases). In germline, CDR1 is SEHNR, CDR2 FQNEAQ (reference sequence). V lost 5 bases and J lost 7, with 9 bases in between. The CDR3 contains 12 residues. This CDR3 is CASSQGRQPQHF. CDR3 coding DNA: TGTGCCAGCAGCCAGGGAAGGCAGCCCCAGCATTTT. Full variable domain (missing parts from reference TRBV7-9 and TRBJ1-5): DTGVSQNPRHKITKRGQNVTFRCDPISEHNRLYWYRQTLGQGPEFLTYFQNEAQLEKSRLLSDRFSAERPKGSFSTLEIQRTEQGDSAMYLCASSQGRQPQHFGDGTRLSIL.

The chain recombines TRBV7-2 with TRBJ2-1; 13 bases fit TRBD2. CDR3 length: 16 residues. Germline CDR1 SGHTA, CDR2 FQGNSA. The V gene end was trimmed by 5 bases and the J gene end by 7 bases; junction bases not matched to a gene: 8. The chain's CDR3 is CASSPPGLAGRNEQFF. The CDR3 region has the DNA TGTGCCAGCAGCCCACCGGGACTAGCGGGGAGGAATGAGCAGTTCTTC. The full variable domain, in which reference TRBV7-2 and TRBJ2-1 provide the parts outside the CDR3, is GAGVSQSPSNKVTEKGKDVELRCDPISGHTALYWYRQSLGQGLEFLIYFQGNSAPDKSGLPSDRFSAERTGGSVSTLTIQRTQQEDSAVYLCASSPPGLAGRNEQFFGPGTRLTVL.

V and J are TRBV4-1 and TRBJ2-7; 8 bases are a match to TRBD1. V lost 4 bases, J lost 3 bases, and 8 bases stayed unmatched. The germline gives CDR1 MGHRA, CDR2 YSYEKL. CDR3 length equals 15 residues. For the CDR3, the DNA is TGCGCCAGCAGCCGATTAGACAGGGGCGACTACGAGCAGTACTTC. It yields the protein CASSRLDRGDYEQYF.